These T cell receptor beta chains were read from a single sample in a study of a mutant IDH1 vaccine in newly diagnosed glioma. Method: immunoSEQ multiplex PCR; TCRdb's copy keeps in-frame clones and lacks some. The top ten clones hold approximately 8% of a sample with approximately 70,000 clones, about four fifths of them seen once. The sequencing used PBMCs, collected from a glioma patient treated with radiotherapy, temozolomide or both. These receptors came from a man in his fifties or sixties with glioma. The CDR3 runs from the conserved cysteine through the conserved F or W.

v_gene,j_gene,CDR3aa
TRBV5-4,TRBJ2-1,CASSLQTPYNEQFF
TRBV27,TRBJ1-2,CASSPDLRGVNYGYTF
TRBV7-6,TRBJ2-2,CASSLAVGRAGELFF
TRBV9,TRBJ1-1,CASSALGTGGSGTEAFF
TRBV19,TRBJ2-1,CASSMGGGVRSREQFF
TRBV5-8,TRBJ1-5,CASTPLGKQPQHF
TRBV2,TRBJ2-5,CASRKEETQYF
TRBV6-7,TRBJ2-6,CASLYVLTF
TRBV4-1,TRBJ1-3,CASSRGQGGGNTIYF
TRBV5-6,TRBJ2-7,CASSLGQFANEQYF
TRBV7-8,TRBJ1-1,CASRTESMTHTEAFF
TRBV7-2,TRBJ1-4,CASSRTGNEKLFF
TRBV9,TRBJ2-7,CASSDGRSSSYEQYF
TRBV9,TRBJ2-1,CASSVGPYNEQFF
TRBV6-6,TRBJ2-7,CASSYGGSYEQYF
TRBV30,TRBJ1-2,CAWSVLKANYGYTF
TRBV28,TRBJ1-2,CASSLNYGYTF
TRBV4-1,TRBJ1-1,CASSQRLRDRGRDTEAFF
TRBV6-7,TRBJ1-4,CASSYPGQAIRGEKLFF
TRBV27,TRBJ2-5,CASSPDYIQETQYF
TRBV15,TRBJ1-5,CATSRRESLGNQPQHF
TRBV29-1,TRBJ1-5,CSPRGNQPQHF
TRBV2,TRBJ1-1,CASRDGQGRNTEAFF
TRBV30,TRBJ2-2,CACAAGSSHTGELFF
TRBV30,TRBJ1-5,CAWSQQGEVQPQHF